This T cell receptor (beta chain) was captured in a study of T-cell reconstitution after alpha-beta-depleted transplantation in children (dated by TCRdb to about 2016). General notes on the study: T-cell immune reconstitution after TCRalphabeta/CD19-depleted allogeneic hematopoietic cell transplantation in children was quantitatively tracked in the study by means of TCR repertoire profiling.

The receptor library was made with PCR. The sequencing machine was an Illumina HiSeq 2500. Molecular barcoding was employed in the preparation of TCR libraries, with unique molecular identifiers being used to normalize TCRbeta repertoire quantification. TCRdb's own reprocessing of the public reads used fastp at Q25 and MiXCR and kept productive beta chains. Here each entry gathers all rows of one CDR3 protein and keeps the most common genes and DNA. For this sample the table gives approximately 400,000 distinct CDR3 sequences, of which about a tenth were detected only once. The ten largest make up roughly 5% of the sample. This clonotype was seen a handful of times. The target of this receptor is not known. Base qualities were left out, and no much larger clone turns up one base away. The germline V gene specifies SGHRS as CDR1 and YFSETQ as CDR2. The CDR3, from cysteine to phenylalanine, totals 15 residues. Only the CDR3 DNA is retained, 45 bases long and in frame from the first base. At the junction V is shortened by 1 base and J by 4 bases; bases outside the gene matches: 6.

The chain joins TRBV5-1 to TRBJ2-3, and TRBD2 matches 7 of the central bases. This material consisted of PBMCs from the stem cell graft donor, taken from the stem cell graft. The TCR was taken from a human donor who donated a stem cell graft to a child with acute myeloid leukemia. CDR3 sequence: CASSLTFGGADTQYF. The nucleotide sequence reads as follows: TGCGCCAGCAGCTTGACCTTTGGGGGGGCAGATACGCAGTATTTT.